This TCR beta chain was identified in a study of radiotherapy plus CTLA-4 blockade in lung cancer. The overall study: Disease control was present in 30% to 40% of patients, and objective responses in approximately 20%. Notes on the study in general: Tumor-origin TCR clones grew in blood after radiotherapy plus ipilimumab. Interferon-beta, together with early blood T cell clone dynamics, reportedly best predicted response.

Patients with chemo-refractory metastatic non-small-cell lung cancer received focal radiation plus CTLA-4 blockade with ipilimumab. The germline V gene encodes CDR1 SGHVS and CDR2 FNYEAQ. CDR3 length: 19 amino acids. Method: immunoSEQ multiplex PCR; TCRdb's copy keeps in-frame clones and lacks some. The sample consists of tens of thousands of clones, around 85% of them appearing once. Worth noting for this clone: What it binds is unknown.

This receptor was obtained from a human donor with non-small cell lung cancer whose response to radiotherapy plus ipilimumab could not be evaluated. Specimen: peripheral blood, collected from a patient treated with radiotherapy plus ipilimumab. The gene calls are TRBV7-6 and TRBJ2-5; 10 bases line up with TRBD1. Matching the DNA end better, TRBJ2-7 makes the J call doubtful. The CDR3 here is CASSPSGTGVGGRRDEQYF. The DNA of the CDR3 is TGTGCCAGCAGCCCCTCCGGGACAGGGGTTGGCGGGAGGAGGGACGAGCAGTACTTC.